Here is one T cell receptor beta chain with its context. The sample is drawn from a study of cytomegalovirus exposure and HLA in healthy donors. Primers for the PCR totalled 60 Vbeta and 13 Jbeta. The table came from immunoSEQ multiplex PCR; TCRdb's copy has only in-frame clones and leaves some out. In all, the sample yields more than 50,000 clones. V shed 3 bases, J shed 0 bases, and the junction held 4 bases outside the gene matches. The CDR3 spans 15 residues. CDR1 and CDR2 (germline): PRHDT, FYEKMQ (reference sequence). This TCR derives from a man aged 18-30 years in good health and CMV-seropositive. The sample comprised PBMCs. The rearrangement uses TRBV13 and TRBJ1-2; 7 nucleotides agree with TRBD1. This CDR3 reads CASSFGTAANYGYTF. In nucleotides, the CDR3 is TGTGCCAGCAGCTTTGGGACAGCAGCTAACTATGGCTACACCTTC. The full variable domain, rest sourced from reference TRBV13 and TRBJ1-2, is AAGVIQSPRHLIKEKRETATLKCYPIPRHDTVYWYQQGPGQDPQFLISFYEKMQSDKGSIPDRFSAQQFSDYHSELNMSSLELGDSALYFCASSFGTAANYGYTFGSGTRLTVV.